A single T cell receptor (beta chain) is shown here with its context. These data originate in a study of cytomegalovirus exposure and HLA in healthy donors. PCR primers comprised 60 Vbeta and 13 Jbeta primers. The repertoire was sequenced with immunoSEQ multiplex PCR; TCRdb's copy has only in-frame clones and lacks some. The table lists fewer than 200,000 clones, around 90% of them singletons, with around 0.98% in the top ten. Trimming stripped 1 base from V and 3 bases from J, with 9 bases between. Germline V CDR1 and CDR2: LNHNV, YYDKDF (reference sequence). CDR3 length: 14 residues. The material sequenced was PBMCs. This chain connects TRBV15 to TRBJ1-2, with a weak D call TRBD1 (5 bases). This sequence originates from a boy aged 2-15 years in good health and CMV-seronegative. CDR3 protein: CATSRGGRDYGYTF. The DNA of the CDR3 is TGTGCCACCAGCAGAGGAGGCAGGGACTATGGCTACACCTTC.